This TCR beta chain was recorded in a study of T cell clones after liver transplantation. On the study more broadly: In this trial, immunosuppression withdrawal was attempted within 2 years of liver transplant. Three of the eight recipients were HCV-positive; the rest had non-autoimmune, non-viral transplant indications. Study-wide results and caveats: Compared with third party-reactive sequences, donor-reactive ones declined more, independent of withdrawal success.

The CDR3 runs 15 residues. Germline assignment: CDR1 SGHRS and CDR2 YFSETQ. V lost 0 bases and J 2 bases, leaving 11 bases between the germline ends. Sorting of unstimulated PBMCs yielded separate CD3+CD4+ and CD3+CD8+ fractions. Produced via immunoSEQ multiplex PCR; TCRdb's table is partial and in-frame only. The sample includes about 99,000 clones, more than 75% of them seen just once. This clone appeared once. Its antigen is as yet unknown. Here the sequenced sample was CD4+ T cells from blood, taken before liver transplant. J is TRBJ2-5 and V is TRBV5-1; D is unclear. The TCR comes from a human donor who received a liver transplant. In DNA, the CDR3 is TGCGCCAGCAGCTTGGTACCCGGAAGACAAGAGACCCAGTACTTC. Translation gives CASSLVPGRQETQYF.